This T cell receptor (beta chain) was sequenced during a study of blood T cell repertoires in COVID-19 (dated by TCRdb to 2018 to 2021). Context from the whole study: The collaborator samples originated in the United States, Italy and Spain and spanned the acute and convalescent phases of COVID-19. The prospective study material was composed of cDNA or gDNA derived from T cells, B-cell-depleted T cells, or PBMCs. The dataset comprised deeply sampled blood TCRbeta repertoires from subjects exposed to, actively infected with, or recovered from COVID-19. A freely available public database, intended as a resource for researchers studying the immune response to SARS-CoV-2, is where the repertoires were released. Samples came from the ongoing ImmuneRACE study (first 160 participants) plus 1,254 subjects from 6 global collaborators. Sample metadata almost always included a de-identified subject ID, COVID-19 status, age in years and sex. Where HLA class I and class II types were available, the types were taken from metadata supplied by the sample provider, not from assay-based typing. Broader findings and caveats from the paper: The quantity of clinical and demographic metadata differed by source and by participant and was supplied without curation.

Per the germline V gene, SGDLS is the CDR1 and YYNGEE is the CDR2. Ends trimmed: V by 4 bases, J by 5 bases; bases unmatched to a gene: 7. The CDR3 goes from the cysteine to the phenylalanine over 14 residues. Kept here is only the CDR3 DNA, which spans 42 bases and is read in frame from base 1. TCRbeta CDR3 regions were amplified from genomic DNA by means of the immunoSEQ Assay, a bias-controlled multiplex PCR. In the paper's pipeline: The number of nucleated cells in each sample was estimated from the amplification of reference gene primers within the assay. To quantify the absolute abundance of each unique TCRbeta CDR3 rearrangement, sequence reads were collapsed and filtered. For each sample, productive Simpson clonality was calculated as the square root of Simpson's diversity index across productive rearrangements. Here the immuneACCESS table is served through TCRdb, limited to in-frame sequences with V and J called. Missing clones are a known gap in these copies; in checked studies unresolved V genes cover under half, and the rest lacks a known reason. Clone size and the V and J calls come from that table; the DNA yielded D and trimming. Counted in this sample were 150,000 to 200,000 clones; roughly 84% of them appeared once. Around 8.4% of the sample is in the top ten clones.

Collaborating institutions collected whole blood in K2EDTA tubes following their own protocols. For TCRbeta analysis, collaborator samples were shipped as frozen whole blood, as isolated PBMCs, or as DNA extracted from either sample type. For this clone: Its antigen is not yet known. The input lacks base qualities; no much larger clone sits a single base away.

Recombination joined TRBV9 with TRBJ2-7; TRBD1 agrees with 9 junctional bases. The TCR comes from a woman at least 80 years old with active or convalescent COVID-19. The sample was peripheral blood. This receptor carries the CDR3 CASSQGQGNHEQYF. In nucleotides, the sequence is TGTGCCAGCAGCCAGGGACAGGGCAACCACGAGCAGTACTTC.